The clone carrying this T cell receptor beta chain came up a few times. What it binds is not known. Thawed unstimulated PBMCs were FACS-sorted by CD3, CD4 and CD8 into two populations. Measured with immunoSEQ multiplex PCR; TCRdb has only the in-frame clones, and not every one. There are some 110,000 clones in the sample; roughly 80% occur only once, and approximately 0.93% lies in the top ten. The data belong to a study of T cell clones after liver transplantation. Overall study: Without induction therapy, subjects received standard immunosuppression until 12-24 months post-transplant. Patients counted as tolerant after at least one year off all immunosuppression, enzymes not exceeding twice normal.

The ends were cut back, 1 base at V and 5 bases at J, with 9 bases in the middle. The CDR3 consists of 13 residues. Germline V gives CDR1 LNHDA, CDR2 SQIVND (reference sequence). Study findings and constraints: Graft donor-reactive T cells possibly entered the graft instead of undergoing deletion.

The receptor was isolated from a human donor who received a liver transplant. The starting material was CD4+ T cells from blood, obtained before liver transplant. The chain recombines TRBV19 with TRBJ2-7; D may be TRBD2 (6 bases). In DNA, the CDR3 is TGTGCCAGTAGTATAGCGGGCGGGAACGAGCAGTACTTC. Translation: CASSIAGGNEQYF.